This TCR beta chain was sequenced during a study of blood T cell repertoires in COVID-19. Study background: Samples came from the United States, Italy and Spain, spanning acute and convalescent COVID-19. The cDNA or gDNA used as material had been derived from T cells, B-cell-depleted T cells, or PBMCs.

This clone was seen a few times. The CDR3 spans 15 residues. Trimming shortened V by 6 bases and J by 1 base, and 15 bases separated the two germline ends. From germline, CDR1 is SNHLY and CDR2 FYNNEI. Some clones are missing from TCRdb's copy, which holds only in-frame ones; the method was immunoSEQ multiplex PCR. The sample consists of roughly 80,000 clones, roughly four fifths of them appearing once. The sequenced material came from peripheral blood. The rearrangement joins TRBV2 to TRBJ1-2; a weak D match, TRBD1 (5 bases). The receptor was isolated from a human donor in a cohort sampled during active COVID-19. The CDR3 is CASRPDSSFNYGYTF. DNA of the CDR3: TGTGCCAGCAGACCTGACAGCTCTTTTAACTATGGCTACACCTTC.